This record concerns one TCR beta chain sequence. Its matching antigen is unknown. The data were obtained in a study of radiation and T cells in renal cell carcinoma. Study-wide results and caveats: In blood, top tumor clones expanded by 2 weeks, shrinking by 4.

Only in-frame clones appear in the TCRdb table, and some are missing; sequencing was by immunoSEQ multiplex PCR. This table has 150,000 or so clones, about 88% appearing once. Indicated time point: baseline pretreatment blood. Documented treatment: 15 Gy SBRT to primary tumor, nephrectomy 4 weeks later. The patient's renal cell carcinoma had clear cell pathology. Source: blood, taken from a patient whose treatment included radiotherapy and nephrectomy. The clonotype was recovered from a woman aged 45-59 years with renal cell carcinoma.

Written as DNA, the CDR3 is TGTGCCAGTAGATCCCTCTTGGACGGAGGCTATGGCTACACCTTC. Its translation is CASRSLLDGGYGYTF. The chain couples TRBV19 to TRBJ1-2; D not resolved. The germline gives CDR1 LNHDA, CDR2 SQIVND (reference sequence). This CDR3 is built from 15 residues. Between the trimmed V and J ends, which lost 6 bases and 4 bases, there was a span of 18 bases.